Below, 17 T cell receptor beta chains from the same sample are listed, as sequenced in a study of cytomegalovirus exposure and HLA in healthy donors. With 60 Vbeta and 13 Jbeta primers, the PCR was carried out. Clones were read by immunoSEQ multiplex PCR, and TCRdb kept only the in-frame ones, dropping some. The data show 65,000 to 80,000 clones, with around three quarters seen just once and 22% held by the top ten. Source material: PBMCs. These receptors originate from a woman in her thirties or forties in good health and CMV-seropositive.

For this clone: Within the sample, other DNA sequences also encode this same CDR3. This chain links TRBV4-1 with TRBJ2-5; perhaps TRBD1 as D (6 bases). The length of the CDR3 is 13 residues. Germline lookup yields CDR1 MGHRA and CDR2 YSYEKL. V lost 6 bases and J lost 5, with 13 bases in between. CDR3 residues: CASSYRDWETQYF. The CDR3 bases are TGCGCCAGCAGTTACAGGGATTGGGAGACCCAGTACTTC.

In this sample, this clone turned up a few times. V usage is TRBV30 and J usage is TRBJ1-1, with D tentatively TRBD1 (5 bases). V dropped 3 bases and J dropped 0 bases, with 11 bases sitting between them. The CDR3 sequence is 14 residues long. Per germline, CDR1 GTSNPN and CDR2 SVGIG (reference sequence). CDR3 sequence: CAWRRRGLNTEAFF. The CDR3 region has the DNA TGTGCCTGGAGGCGTCGGGGGTTGAACACTGAAGCTTTCTTT.

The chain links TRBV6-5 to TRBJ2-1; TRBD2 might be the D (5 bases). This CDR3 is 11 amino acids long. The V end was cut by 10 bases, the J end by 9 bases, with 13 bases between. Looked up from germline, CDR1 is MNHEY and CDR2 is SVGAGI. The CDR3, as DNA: TGTGCCATCCGTCGGGGATTTGAGCAGTTCTTC. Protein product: CAIRRGFEQFF.

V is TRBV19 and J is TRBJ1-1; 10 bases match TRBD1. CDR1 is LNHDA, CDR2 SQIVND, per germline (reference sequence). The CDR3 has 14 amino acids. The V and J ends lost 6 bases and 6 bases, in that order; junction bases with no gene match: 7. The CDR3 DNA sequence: TGTGCCAGTAGCCGGGACAGGGGCCGCGCTGAAGCTTTCTTT. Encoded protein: CASSRDRGRAEAFF.

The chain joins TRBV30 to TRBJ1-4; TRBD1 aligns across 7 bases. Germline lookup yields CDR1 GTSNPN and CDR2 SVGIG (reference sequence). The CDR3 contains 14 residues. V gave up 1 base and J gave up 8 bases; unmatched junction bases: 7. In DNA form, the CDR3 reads TGTGCCTGGAGTGACGGGACAGTGAGGGAAAAACTGTTTTTT. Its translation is CAWSDGTVREKLFF. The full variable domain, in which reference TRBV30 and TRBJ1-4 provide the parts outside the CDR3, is SQTIHQWPATLVQPVGSPLSLECTVEGTSNPNLYWYRQAAGRGLQLLFYSVGIGQISSEVPQNLSASRPQDRQFILSSKKLLLSDSGFYLCAWSDGTVREKLFFGSGTQLSVL.

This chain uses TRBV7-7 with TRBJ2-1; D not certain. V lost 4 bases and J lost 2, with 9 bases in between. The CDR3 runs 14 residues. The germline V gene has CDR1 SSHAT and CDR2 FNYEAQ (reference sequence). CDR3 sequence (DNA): TGTGCCAGCAGCTCCGGTCCGACCTACAATGAGCAGTTCTTC. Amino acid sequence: CASSSGPTYNEQFF.

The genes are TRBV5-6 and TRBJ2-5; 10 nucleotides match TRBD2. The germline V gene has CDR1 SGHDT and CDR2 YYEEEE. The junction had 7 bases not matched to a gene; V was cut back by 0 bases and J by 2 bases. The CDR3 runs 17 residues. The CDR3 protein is CASSLGGLAGDQETQYF. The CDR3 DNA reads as TGTGCCAGCAGCTTGGGCGGGCTAGCGGGAGATCAAGAGACCCAGTACTTC.

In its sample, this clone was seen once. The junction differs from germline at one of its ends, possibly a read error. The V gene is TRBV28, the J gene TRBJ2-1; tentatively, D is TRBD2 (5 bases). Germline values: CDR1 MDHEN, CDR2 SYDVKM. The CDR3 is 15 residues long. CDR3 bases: TGTGCCGGCAGCCAAGATGTCGGGGCCTACAATGAGCAGTTCTTC. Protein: CAGSQDVGAYNEQFF.

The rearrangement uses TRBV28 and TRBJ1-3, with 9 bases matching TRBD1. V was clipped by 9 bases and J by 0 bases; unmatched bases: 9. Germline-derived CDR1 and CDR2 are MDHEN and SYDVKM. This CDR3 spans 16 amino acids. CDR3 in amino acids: CASFSPGQGSGNTIYF. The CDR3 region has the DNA TGTGCCAGTTTTAGTCCGGGACAGGGCTCTGGAAACACCATATATTTT.

The CDR3 reads CASSFRVAEQYF. The CDR3 nucleotides read TGTGCCAGCAGCTTCAGGGTCGCCGAGCAGTACTTC. The chain has TRBV7-8 and TRBJ2-7, with D perhaps TRBD1 (5 bases). The germline V and J ends were trimmed by 3 bases and 6 bases, with 9 bases remaining between them. CDR1 is SGHVS, CDR2 FQNEAQ, per germline. CDR3 length: 12 residues. Full variable domain (rest looked up from reference TRBV7-8 and TRBJ2-7): GAGVSQSPRYKVAKRGQDVALRCDPISGHVSLFWYQQALGQGPEFLTYFQNEAQLDKSGLPSDRFFAERPEGSVSTLKIQRTQQEDSAVYLCASSFRVAEQYFGPGTRLTVT.

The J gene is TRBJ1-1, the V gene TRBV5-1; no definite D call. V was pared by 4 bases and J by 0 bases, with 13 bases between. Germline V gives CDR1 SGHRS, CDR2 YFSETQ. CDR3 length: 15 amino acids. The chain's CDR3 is CASSPTINMNTEAFF. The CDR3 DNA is TGCGCCAGCAGCCCAACGATTAACATGAACACTGAAGCTTTCTTT.

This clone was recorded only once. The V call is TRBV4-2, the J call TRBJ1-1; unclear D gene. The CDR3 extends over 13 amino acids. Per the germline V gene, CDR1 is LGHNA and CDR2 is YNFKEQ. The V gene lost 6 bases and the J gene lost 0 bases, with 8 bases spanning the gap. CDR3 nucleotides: TGTGCCAGCAGTCAGATGGTGAACACTGAAGCTTTCTTT. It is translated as CASSQMVNTEAFF.

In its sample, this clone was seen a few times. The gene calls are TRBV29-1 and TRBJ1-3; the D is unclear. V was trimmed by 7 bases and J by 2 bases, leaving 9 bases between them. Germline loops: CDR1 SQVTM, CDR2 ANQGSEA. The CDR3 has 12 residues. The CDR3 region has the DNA TGCAGCGCTGCAGGCACTGGAAACACCATATATTTT. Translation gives CSAAGTGNTIYF. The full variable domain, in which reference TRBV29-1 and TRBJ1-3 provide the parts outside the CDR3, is SAVISQKPSRDICQRGTSLTIQCQVDSQVTMMFWYRQQPGQSLTLIATANQGSEATYESGFVIDKFPISRPNLTFSTLTVSNMSPEDSSIYLCSAAGTGNTIYFGEGSWLTVV.

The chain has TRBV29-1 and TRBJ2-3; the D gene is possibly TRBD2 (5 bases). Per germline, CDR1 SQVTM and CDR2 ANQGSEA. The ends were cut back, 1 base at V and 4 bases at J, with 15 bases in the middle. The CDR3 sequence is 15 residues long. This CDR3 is CSVEGVRGLPDTQYF. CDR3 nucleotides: TGCAGCGTTGAAGGGGTCCGGGGTCTCCCAGATACGCAGTATTTT.

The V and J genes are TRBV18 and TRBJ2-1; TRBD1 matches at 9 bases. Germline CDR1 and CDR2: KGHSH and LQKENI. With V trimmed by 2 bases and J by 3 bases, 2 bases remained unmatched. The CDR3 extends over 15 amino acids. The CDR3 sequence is CASSPRTGVYNEQFF. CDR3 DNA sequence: TGTGCCAGCTCACCAAGGACAGGGGTCTACAATGAGCAGTTCTTC.

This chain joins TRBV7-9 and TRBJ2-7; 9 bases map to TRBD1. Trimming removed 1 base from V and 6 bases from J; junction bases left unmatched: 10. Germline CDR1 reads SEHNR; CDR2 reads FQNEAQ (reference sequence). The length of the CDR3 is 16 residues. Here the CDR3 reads CASSLGPGQGKAEQYF. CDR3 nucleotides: TGTGCCAGCAGCTTAGGGCCGGGACAGGGAAAGGCCGAGCAGTACTTC.

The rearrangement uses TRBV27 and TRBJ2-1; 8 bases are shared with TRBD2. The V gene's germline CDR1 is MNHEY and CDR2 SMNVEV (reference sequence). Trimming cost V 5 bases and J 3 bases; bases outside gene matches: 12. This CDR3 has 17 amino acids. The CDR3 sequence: CASSTRMAGGHYNEQFF. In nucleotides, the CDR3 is TGTGCCAGCAGTACCCGAATGGCGGGAGGCCACTACAATGAGCAGTTCTTC.